This entry describes one TCR beta chain. These data belong to a study of blood T cell repertoires in COVID-19. In the source study's methods: Amplified reference gene primers provided the basis for estimating nucleated cell counts. The protocol was immunoSEQ multiplex PCR, while the TCRdb copy is restricted to in-frame clones and leaves out a portion. The DNA gave D and trimming, while V, J and clone size come from that table. Of more than 300,000 clones listed, 91% were seen once; the top ten hold about 0.9%. This receptor was identified in a woman in her thirties or forties who had been exposed to COVID-19. The sequenced sample consisted of PBMCs or T cells enriched from blood (not recorded which).

CDR3 sequence reads: CASSATGPPDTQYF. The CDR3 DNA is TGTGCCAGCAGCGCCACAGGGCCACCAGATACGCAGTATTTT. The genes are TRBV2 and TRBJ2-3, with D perhaps TRBD1 (6 bases). V gave up 6 bases and J gave up 4 bases, with 14 bases separating them. Germline CDR1 and CDR2: SNHLY and FYNNEI. The CDR3 spans 14 residues.